The sample holds many counts of the clone carrying this T cell receptor (beta chain). Its antigen remains unknown. The data were obtained in a study of identical twins. The CDR3 totals 14 residues. V dropped 4 bases and J dropped 2 bases, with 9 bases sitting between them. CDR1 is LGHNA, CDR2 YSLEER, per germline. Study outcomes and limitations: Modelling underestimated the level of out-of-frame TCR alpha sharing observed in monozygotic twins. Potential partial confounding of zero-insertion analyses by invariant MAIT and iNKT cells was noted. Out-of-frame alpha sequences that twins shared showed excess low generation probability.

Healthy Caucasians supplied all donations. TCRdb re-called the 5' RACE reads with MiXCR, one entry per CDR3 protein. This table has about 240,000 distinct CDR3 sequences, under 12% appearing once. This TCR came from a man aged 45-65 years in good health. Sample: memory T cells sorted from blood. The chain uses TRBV4-3 and TRBJ2-1; D not resolved. CDR3 sequence (DNA): TGCGCCAGCAGCCCGACGCGAACCTACAATGAGCAGTTCTTC. Residues: CASSPTRTYNEQFF.